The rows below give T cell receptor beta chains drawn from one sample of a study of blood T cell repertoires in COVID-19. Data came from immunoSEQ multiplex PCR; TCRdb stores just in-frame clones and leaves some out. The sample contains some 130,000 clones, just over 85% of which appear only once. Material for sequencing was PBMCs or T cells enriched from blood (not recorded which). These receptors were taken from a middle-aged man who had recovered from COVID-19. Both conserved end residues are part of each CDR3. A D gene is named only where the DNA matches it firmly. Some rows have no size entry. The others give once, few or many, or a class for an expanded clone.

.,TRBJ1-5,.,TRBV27,TGTGCCAGCAGCCTGAGGCGATATAGCAATCAGCCCCAGCATTTT,CASSLRRYSNQPQHF
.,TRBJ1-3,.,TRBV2,TGTGCCAGCAGGCAGGGGCTCGGCGGAAACACCATATATTTT,CASRQGLGGNTIYF
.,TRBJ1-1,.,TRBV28,TGTGCCAGCAGTCCCATGGCGGGCAGGACTGAAGCTTTCTTT,CASSPMAGRTEAFF
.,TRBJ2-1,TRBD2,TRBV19,TGTGCCAGTAGTATGGCTAGCGGGAGGTCCTACAATGAGCAGTTCTTC,CASSMASGRSYNEQFF
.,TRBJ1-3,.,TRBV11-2,TGTGCCAGCAGCACTCAGAGGACAGTGCCTGGAAACACCATATATTTT,CASSTQRTVPGNTIYF
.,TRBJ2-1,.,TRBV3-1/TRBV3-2,TGTGCCAGCAGCCAAGAGAGTCATCTCTCCTACAATGAGCAGTTCTTC,CASSQESHLSYNEQFF
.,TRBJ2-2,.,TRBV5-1,TGCGCCAGCAGCTTGGGACAGATCGGGAACACCGGGGAGCTGTTTTTT,CASSLGQIGNTGELFF
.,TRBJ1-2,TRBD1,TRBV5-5,TGTGCCAGCAGCGGTGGGACAGGGGAGGCCTATGGCTACACCTTC,CASSGGTGEAYGYTF
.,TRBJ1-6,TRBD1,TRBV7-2,TGTGCCAGCAGCTTAAACCCTCCGGACAGGCAAAATTCACCCCTCCACTTT,CASSLNPPDRQNSPLHF
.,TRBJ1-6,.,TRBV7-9,TGTGCCAGCAGCTTAGAGGGGGTTGGGAATTCACCCCTCCACTTT,CASSLEGVGNSPLHF
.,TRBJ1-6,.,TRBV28,TGTGCCAGCAGTTTATCCCCCACGGGGGGGCCCGATTCACCCCTCCACTTT,CASSLSPTGGPDSPLHF
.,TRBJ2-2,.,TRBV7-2,TGTGCCAGCAGCCCAGTAACTAGAAGGAACACCGGGGAGCTGTTTTTT,CASSPVTRRNTGELFF
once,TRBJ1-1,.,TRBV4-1,TGCGCCAGCAGCCAAGATCCGGACAGTGAAGCTTTCTTT,CASSQDPDSEAFF
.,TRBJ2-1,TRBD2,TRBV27,TGTGCCAGCAGGCTCGGGACTAGCGGGGGGTGGAGCTCCTACAATGAGCAGTTCTTC,CASRLGTSGGWSSYNEQFF
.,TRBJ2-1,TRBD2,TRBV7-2,TGTGCCAGCAGCTCCCTTGGACTAGCGGGGTACAATGAGCAGTTCTTC,CASSSLGLAGYNEQFF
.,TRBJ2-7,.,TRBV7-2,TGTGCCAGCAGCTTAGTAGGTAGGGGATCATACTACGAGCAGTACTTC,CASSLVGRGSYYEQYF
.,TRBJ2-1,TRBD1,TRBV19,TGTGCCAGTGGGACAGGGAGGTTATTGGATGAGCAGTTCTTC,CASGTGRLLDEQFF
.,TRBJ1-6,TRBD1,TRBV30,TGTGCCTGGAGTGAAAGGGACAGCTCCTATAATTCACCCCTCCACTTT,CAWSERDSSYNSPLHF
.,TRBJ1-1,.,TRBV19,TGTGCCAGTAGCCGGATATCGAGCGAGAACACTGAAGCTTTCTTT,CASSRISSENTEAFF
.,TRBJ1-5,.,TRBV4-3,TGCGCCAGCAGCCAAGATAGGTCAGGGCCCCAGCCCCAGCATTTT,CASSQDRSGPQPQHF
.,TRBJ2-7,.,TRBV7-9,TGTGCCAGCAGCGGGAGGACTTACGAGCAGTACTTC,CASSGRTYEQYF
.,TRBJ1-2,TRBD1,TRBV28,TGTGCCAGCAGTTCTGACAGGGAGTTGAACTATGGCTACACCTTC,CASSSDRELNYGYTF
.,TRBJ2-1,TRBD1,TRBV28,TGTGCCAGCAGTTCACTAGGGCCCGGGACAGGGGGTACTTACAATGAGCAGTTCTTC,CASSSLGPGTGGTYNEQFF
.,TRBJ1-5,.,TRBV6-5,TGTGCCAGCAGTTTAGATAGCAATCAGCCCCAGCATTTT,CASSLDSNQPQHF
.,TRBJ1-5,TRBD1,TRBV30,TGTGCCTGTAAGGGACAGTATAGCAATCAGCCCCAGCATTTT,CACKGQYSNQPQHF
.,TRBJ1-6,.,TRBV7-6,TGTGCCAGCAGCTTATTCGGGGGGAGCTCCTATAATTCACCCCTCCACTTT,CASSLFGGSSYNSPLHF
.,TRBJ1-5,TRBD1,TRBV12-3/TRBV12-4,TGTGCCAGCAGTGAACAGGGGTATCAGCCCCAGCATTTT,CASSEQGYQPQHF
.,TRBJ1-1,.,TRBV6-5,TGTGCCAGCAGTTACGGGGGCAAGAACACTGAAGCTTTCTTT,CASSYGGKNTEAFF
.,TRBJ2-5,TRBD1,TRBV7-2,TGTGCCAGCACCAGAGACAGGGAAGAGACCCAGTACTTC,CASTRDREETQYF
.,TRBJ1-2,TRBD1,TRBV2,TGTGCCAGCAGGGGGGACAGGGAGAGCTATGGCTACACCTTC,CASRGDRESYGYTF
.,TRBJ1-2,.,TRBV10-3,TGTGCCATCAGTGAGGGTAGAGGGTATGGCTACACCTTC,CAISEGRGYGYTF
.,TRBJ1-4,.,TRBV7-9,TGTGCCAGCATGTTTCAGGGTAATGAAAAACTGTTTTTT,CASMFQGNEKLFF
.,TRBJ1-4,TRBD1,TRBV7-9,TGTGCCAGCAGCGCAAGACAGGGGTCGGGTGAAAAACTGTTTTTT,CASSARQGSGEKLFF
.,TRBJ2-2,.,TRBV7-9,TGTGCCAGCAGCAGAGCAGGGGTCACCGGGGAGCTGTTTTTT,CASSRAGVTGELFF
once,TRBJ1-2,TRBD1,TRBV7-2,TGTGCCAGCAGCTTAGCGTACGGGACAGGGGCAGGCTACACCTTC,CASSLAYGTGAGYTF
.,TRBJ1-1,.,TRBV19,TGTGCCAGTAGAATCCTAAGTGGGGGCCGGGGCACTGAAGCTTTCTTT,CASRILSGGRGTEAFF
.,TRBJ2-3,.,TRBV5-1,TGCGCCAGCAGGACACAGGGAAGCACAGATACGCAGTATTTT,CASRTQGSTDTQYF
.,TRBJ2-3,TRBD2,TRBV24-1,TGTGCCACCAGTGAACCGACTAGCGGCGGCACAGATACGCAGTATTTT,CATSEPTSGGTDTQYF
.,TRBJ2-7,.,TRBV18,TGTGCCAGCTCACCCGGCGGAGGGGCTTACGAGCAGTACTTC,CASSPGGGAYEQYF
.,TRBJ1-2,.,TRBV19,TGTGCCAGTAGAGGTGGAGGGACCTATGGCTACACCTTC,CASRGGGTYGYTF
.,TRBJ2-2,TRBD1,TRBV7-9,TGTGCCACCCGCCGGGCCGGGACAGTGGGAACCGGGGAGCTGTTTTTT,CATRRAGTVGTGELFF
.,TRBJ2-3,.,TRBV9,TGTGCCAGCAGCGTTCGAGGAACGGCAAACACAGATACGCAGTATTTT,CASSVRGTANTDTQYF
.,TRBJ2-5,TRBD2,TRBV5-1,TGCGCCAGCAGCTTTGGCCTCGGGACGGGAGGCCTGCAAGAGACCCAGTACTTC,CASSFGLGTGGLQETQYF
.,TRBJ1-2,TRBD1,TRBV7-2,TGTGCCAGCAGCCCCGGGACAGGGCTATCCCTCTCCTATGGCTACACCTTC,CASSPGTGLSLSYGYTF
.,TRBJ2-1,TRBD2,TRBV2,TGTGCCAGCACTAGCGGGAGTAAGGGAAATGAGCAGTTCTTC,CASTSGSKGNEQFF
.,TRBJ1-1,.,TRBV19,TGTGCCAGTATTGGACAGATAAACACTGAAGCTTTCTTT,CASIGQINTEAFF